This TCR beta chain derives from a study of blood T cell repertoires in COVID-19. Across the whole study: PBMCs, B-cell-depleted T cells, or T cells were the source of the cDNA or gDNA that made up the material.

Germline CDR1 and CDR2: SNHLY and FYNNEI. The CDR3 extends over 12 amino acids. The V and J ends lost 11 bases and 7 bases respectively, with 12 bases between them. In the original processing: Counts of nucleated cells, estimated from reference gene primer amplification, were obtained. Data came from immunoSEQ multiplex PCR; TCRdb stores just in-frame clones and leaves some out. V, J and clone size are those of that table, while D and trimming were read from the DNA. This sample has fewer than 300,000 clones, with 85% found just once. This receptor was obtained from a human donor in a cohort sampled during active COVID-19. The sequencing input was peripheral blood. V gene TRBV2 combines with J gene TRBJ1-6, with TRBD1 as a possible D gene (5 bases). DNA for the CDR3: TGTGCCTCAGAAGACAGCAATTCACCCCTCCACTTT. Protein: CASEDSNSPLHF.